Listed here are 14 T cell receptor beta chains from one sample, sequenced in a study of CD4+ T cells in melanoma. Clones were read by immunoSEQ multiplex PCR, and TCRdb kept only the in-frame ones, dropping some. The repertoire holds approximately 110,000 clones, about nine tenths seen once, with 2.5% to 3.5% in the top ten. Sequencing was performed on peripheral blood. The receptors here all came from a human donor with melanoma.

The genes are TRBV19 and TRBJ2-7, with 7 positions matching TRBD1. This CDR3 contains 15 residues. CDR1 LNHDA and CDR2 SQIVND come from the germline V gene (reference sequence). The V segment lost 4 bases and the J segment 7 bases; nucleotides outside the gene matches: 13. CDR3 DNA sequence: TGTGCCAGTAGTACCTCCGGGACAGAGCTTTGGGAGCAGTACTTC. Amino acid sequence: CASSTSGTELWEQYF.

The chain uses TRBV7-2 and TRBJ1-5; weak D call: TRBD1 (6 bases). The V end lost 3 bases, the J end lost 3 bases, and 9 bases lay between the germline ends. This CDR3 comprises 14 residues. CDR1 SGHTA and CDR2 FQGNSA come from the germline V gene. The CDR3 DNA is TGTGCCAGCAGCTTTGGACAGTCCAATCAGCCCCAGCATTTT. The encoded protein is CASSFGQSNQPQHF. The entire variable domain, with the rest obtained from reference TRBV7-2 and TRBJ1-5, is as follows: GAGVSQSPSNKVTEKGKDVELRCDPISGHTALYWYRQSLGQGLEFLIYFQGNSAPDKSGLPSDRFSAERTGGSVSTLTIQRTQQEDSAVYLCASSFGQSNQPQHFGDGTRLSIL.

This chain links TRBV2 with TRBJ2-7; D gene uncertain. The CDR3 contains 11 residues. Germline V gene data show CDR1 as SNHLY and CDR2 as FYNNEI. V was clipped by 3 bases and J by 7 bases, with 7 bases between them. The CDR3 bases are TGTGCCAGCAGTGAGTTTGTTGAGCAGTACTTC. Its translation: CASSEFVEQYF.

CDR3 residues: CASRGLYEQYF. The DNA of the CDR3 is TGTGCCAGTAGAGGTTTATACGAGCAGTACTTC. The chain carries TRBV19 and TRBJ2-7; D uncertain. This CDR3 has 11 amino acids. Germline loops: CDR1 LNHDA, CDR2 SQIVND (reference sequence). Trimming removed 6 bases from V and 4 bases from J, with 7 bases in between. The full variable domain, its missing parts supplied by reference TRBV19 and TRBJ2-7, is DGGITQSPKYLFRKEGQNVTLSCEQNLNHDAMYWYRQDPGQGLRLIYYSQIVNDFQKGDIAEGYSVSREKKESFPLTVTSAQKNPTAFYLCASRGLYEQYFGPGTRLTVT.

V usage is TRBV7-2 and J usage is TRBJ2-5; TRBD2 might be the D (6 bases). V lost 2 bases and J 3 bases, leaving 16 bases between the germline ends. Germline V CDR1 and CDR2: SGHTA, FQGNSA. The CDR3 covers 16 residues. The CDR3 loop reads CASSLFGGIGEETQYF. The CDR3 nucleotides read TGTGCCAGCAGCTTATTCGGCGGGATCGGGGAAGAGACCCAGTACTTC.

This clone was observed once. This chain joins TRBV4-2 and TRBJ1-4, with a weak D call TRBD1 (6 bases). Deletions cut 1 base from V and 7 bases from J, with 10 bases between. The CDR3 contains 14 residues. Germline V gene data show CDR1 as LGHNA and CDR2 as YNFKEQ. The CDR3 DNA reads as TGTGCCAGCAGCCAAGCAGGGGAGGCTGAAAAACTGTTTTTT. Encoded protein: CASSQAGEAEKLFF.

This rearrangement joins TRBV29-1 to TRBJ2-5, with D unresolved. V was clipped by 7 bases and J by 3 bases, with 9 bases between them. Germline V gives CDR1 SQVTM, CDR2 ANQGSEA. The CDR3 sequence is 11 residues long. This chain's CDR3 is CSADNEETQYF. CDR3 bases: TGCAGCGCCGACAACGAAGAGACCCAGTACTTC.

Here the CDR3 reads CASSPGNNLNTEAFF. In DNA, the CDR3 is TGTGCCAGCTCACCAGGAAACAATTTGAACACTGAAGCTTTCTTT. The genes are TRBV18 and TRBJ1-1; no definite D call. V was shortened by 2 bases and J by 0 bases, with 10 bases between the two germline ends. Germline assignment: CDR1 KGHSH and CDR2 LQKENI. The CDR3 has 15 residues.

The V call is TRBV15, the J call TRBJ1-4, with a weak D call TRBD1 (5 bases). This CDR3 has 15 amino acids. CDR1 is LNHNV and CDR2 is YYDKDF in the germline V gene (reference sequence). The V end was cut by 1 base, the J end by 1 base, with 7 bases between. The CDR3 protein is CATSRGGKTNEKLFF. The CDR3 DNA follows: TGTGCCACCAGCAGAGGGGGCAAAACTAATGAAAAACTGTTTTTT. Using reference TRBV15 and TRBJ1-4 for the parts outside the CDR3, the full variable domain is DAMVIQNPRYQVTQFGKPVTLSCSQTLNHNVMYWYQQKSSQAPKLLFHYYDKDFNNEADTPDNFQSRRPNTSFCFLDIRSPGLGDTAMYLCATSRGGKTNEKLFFGSGTQLSVL.

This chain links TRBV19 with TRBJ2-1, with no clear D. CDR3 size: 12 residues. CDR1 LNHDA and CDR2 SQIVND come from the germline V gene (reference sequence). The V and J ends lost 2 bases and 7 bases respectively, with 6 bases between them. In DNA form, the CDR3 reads TGTGCCAGTAGTATAAGGGATAATGAGCAGTTCTTC. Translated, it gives CASSIRDNEQFF.

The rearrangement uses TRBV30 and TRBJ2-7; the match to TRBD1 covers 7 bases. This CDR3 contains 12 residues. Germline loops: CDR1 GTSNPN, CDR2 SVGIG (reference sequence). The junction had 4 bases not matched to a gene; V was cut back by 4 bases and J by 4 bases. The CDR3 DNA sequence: TGTGCCTGGACGGACAGGACTTACGAGCAGTACTTC. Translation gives CAWTDRTYEQYF.

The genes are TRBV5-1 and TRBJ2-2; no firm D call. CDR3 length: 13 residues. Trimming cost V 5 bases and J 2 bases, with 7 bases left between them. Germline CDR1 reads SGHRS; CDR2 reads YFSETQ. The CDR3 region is CASRVENTGELFF. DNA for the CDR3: TGCGCCAGCAGGGTGGAAAACACCGGGGAGCTGTTTTTT.

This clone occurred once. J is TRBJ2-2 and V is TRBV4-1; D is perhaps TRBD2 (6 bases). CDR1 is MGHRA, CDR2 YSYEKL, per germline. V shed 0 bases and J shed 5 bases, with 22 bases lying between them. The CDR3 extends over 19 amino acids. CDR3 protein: CASSQDLFGLARRTGELFF. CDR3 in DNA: TGCGCCAGCAGCCAAGATCTCTTCGGGCTAGCGAGAAGGACCGGGGAGCTGTTTTTT.

The CDR3 DNA sequence: TGTGCCAGCAGTTATTACTGGCGGAGCTACGAGCAGTACTTC. Translation: CASSYYWRSYEQYF. The chain is built from TRBV28 and TRBJ2-7; the D is unclear. Germline values: CDR1 MDHEN, CDR2 SYDVKM. Trimming took off 4 bases at V and 3 bases at J, with 13 bases between the two ends. The CDR3 runs 14 residues.